Below, one T cell receptor (beta chain) is given with its context. The antigen remains undetermined. This record comes from a study of T-cell memory formation after mild COVID-19. Points from the study as a whole: The main location of contracting CD4+ clones was CM and EM, and that of contracting CD8+ clones was EMRA. Contracting clones from day 15 to 85 showed balanced CD4/CD8; later expanders favored CD4+. For second-wave clones that peaked at day 37, SARS-CoV-2 specificity went unverified.

Researchers used 5'RACE with constant-segment primers to make TCR alpha and TCR beta cDNA libraries that carry sample barcodes and UMIs. TCRdb re-called the 5' RACE reads with MiXCR, one entry per CDR3 protein. The table lists 85,000 to 130,000 distinct CDR3 sequences, 15% to 20% of them singletons. The CDR3 is 15 amino acids. Germline CDR1 MNHNY, CDR2 SVGAGI (reference sequence). V was pared by 6 bases and J by 8 bases, with 11 bases of the junction left unmatched. Material for sequencing was PBMCs or a T cell subset sorted from them (not recorded which). This sequence joins TRBV6-6 and TRBJ2-1; 9 bases align to TRBD1. The sequence came from an adult woman who had mild COVID-19 (a few samples of this study predate the infection). Cell type and time point are not known. The CDR3 loop reads CASSLGQGLDYEQFF. CDR3 coding DNA: TGTGCCAGCAGCCTGGGACAGGGTTTGGATTATGAGCAGTTCTTC.